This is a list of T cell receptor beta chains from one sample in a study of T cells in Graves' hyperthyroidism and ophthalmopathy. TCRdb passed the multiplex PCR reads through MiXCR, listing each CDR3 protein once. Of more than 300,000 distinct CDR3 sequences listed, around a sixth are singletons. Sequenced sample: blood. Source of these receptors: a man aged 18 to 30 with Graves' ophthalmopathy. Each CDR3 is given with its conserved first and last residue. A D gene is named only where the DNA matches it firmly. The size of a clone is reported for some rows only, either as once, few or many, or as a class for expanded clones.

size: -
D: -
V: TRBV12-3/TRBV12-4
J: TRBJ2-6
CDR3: CASIGNSGANVLTF

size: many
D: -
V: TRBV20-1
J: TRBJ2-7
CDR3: CSAAPFGGQRVHEQYF

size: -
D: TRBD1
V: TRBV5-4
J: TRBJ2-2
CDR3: CASSLVDRGNTGELFF

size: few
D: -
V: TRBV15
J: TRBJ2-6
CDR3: CATGGDASLSGANVLTF

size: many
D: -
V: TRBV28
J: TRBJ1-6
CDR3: CASDTGLLRPLHF

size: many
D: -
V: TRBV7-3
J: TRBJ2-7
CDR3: CASSLTQGRNEQYF

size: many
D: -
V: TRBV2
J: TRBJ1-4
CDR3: CASRLTGEKLFF

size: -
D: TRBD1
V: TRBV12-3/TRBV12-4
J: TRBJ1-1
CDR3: CASSDGTGENTEAFF

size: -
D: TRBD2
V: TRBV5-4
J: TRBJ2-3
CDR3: CASVGGGANGLADTQYF

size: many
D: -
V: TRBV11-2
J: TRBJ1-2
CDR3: CASSLGLGTVNYGYTF

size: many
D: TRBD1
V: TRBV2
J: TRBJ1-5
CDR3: CASRWDRDNQPQHF

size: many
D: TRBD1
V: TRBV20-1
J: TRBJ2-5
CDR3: CSATGGGAETQYF

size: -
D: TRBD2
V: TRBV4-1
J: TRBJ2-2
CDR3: CASSPPLRGDTGELFF

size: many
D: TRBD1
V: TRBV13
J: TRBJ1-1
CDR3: CASSTRTGITEAFF

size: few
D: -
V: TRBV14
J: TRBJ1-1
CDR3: CASSQVEWSEAFF

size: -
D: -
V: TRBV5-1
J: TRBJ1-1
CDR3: CASSLAGWQRNTEAFF